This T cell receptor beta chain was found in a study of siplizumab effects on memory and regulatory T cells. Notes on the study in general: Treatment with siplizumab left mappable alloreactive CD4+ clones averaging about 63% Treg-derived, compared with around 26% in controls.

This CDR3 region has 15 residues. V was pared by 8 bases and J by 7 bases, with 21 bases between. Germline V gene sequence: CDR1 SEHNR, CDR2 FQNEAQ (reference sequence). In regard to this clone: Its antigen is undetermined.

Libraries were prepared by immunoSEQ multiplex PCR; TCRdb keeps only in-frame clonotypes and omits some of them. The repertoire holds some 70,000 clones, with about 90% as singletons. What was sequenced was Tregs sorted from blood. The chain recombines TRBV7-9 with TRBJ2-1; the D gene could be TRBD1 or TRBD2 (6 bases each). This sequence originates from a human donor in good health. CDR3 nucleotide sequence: TGTGCCAGCTTCAGGGGAGGCCCCGGCGGTAATGAGCAGTTCTTC. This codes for CASFRGGPGGNEQFF.